The 12 T cell receptor beta chains presented below share a single source sample, sequenced in a study of blood T cells in healthy people across ages. A J-beta primer mix and a sample-barcoded 5' primer were used in a second PCR of about 7 to 12 cycles. A single record per CDR3 protein comes from TCRdb applying MiXCR to the 5' RACE reads. The sample consists of around 1,500,000 distinct CDR3 sequences, 42% of them appearing once. The sequenced material came from blood. These receptors all come from a woman between 18 and 30 years old in good health.

This chain uses TRBV11-2 with TRBJ2-1; D is unclear. Judging by the DNA end, TRBJ2-7 fits better; the J call may be wrong. The CDR3 consists of 14 residues. CDR1 is SGHAT, CDR2 FQNNGV, per germline. The CDR3 loop reads CASSLLNSYNEQYF. In nucleotides, the CDR3 is TGTGCCAGCAGCTTATTGAACTCCTACAATGAGCAGTACTTC.

The genes are TRBV18 and TRBJ1-1, with a possible D match to TRBD1 (6 bases). Trimming cost V 2 bases and J 1 base, with 11 bases left between them. The CDR3 is made up of 15 amino acids. Germline V lookup: CDR1 KGHSH, CDR2 LQKENI. CDR3: CASSPYREANTEAFF. The CDR3 bases are TGTGCCAGCTCACCATACAGGGAGGCGAACACTGAAGCTTTCTTT.

This clonotype was seen a handful of times. This chain joins TRBV12-3 or TRBV12-4 and TRBJ2-1; the D is unclear. The CDR3 loop spans 10 amino acids. V lost 6 bases to trimming and J lost 12 bases, with 9 bases between them. The CDR3 loop is CASRPPGQFF. In DNA form, the CDR3 reads TGTGCCAGCAGGCCCCCCGGGCAGTTCTTC.

This clonotype occurred a few times. The V and J genes are TRBV7-9 and TRBJ2-3, with no clear D. V was shortened by 4 bases and J by 2 bases, with 19 bases between the two germline ends. Germline V gene data show CDR1 as SEHNR and CDR2 as FQNEAQ (reference sequence). This CDR3 spans 17 amino acids. In nucleotides, the CDR3 is TGTGCCAGCAGCTCCTCCGCGGTGCCGGATCCCACAGATACGCAGTATTTT. Protein: CASSSSAVPDPTDTQYF.

The sample holds a few counts of this clonotype. The J gene is TRBJ2-1, the V gene TRBV20-1; 10 nucleotides align to TRBD2. CDR3 length: 15 residues. The germline CDR1 and CDR2 sequences are DFQATT and SNEGSKA (reference sequence). J was trimmed by 9 bases and V by 0 bases; bases with no gene match: 8. The CDR3 DNA reads TGCAGTGCTAGAGAAATACGAGCGGGGGGGCGTGAGCAGTTCTTC. Translation: CSAREIRAGGREQFF.

Comment on this clonotype: Being one base from a much bigger clone, this may be a read error. This rearrangement joins TRBV7-3 to TRBJ2-1; D is unclear. V was trimmed by 5 bases and J by 5 bases, leaving 10 bases between them. The CDR3 length is 13 residues. CDR1 is SGHTA, CDR2 FQGTGA, per germline. The CDR3: CASSVIYNNEQFF. The CDR3 DNA is TGTGCCAGCAGCGTAATATACAACAATGAGCAGTTCTTC.

Written as DNA, the CDR3 is TGTGCCAGCAATCCGACAGGGAGGGACACTGAAGCTTTCTTT. Protein: CASNPTGRDTEAFF. This chain joins TRBV12-3 or TRBV12-4 and TRBJ1-1, with TRBD1 matching 7 bases. This CDR3 contains 14 residues. J gave up 3 bases and V 7 bases, and 8 bases lay outside the gene matches.

The V call is TRBV10-3, the J call TRBJ1-1; a weak D match, TRBD1 (5 bases). This CDR3 has 12 amino acids. The germline V gene encodes CDR1 ENHRY and CDR2 SYGVKD. V gave up 10 bases and J gave up 2 bases, with 11 bases separating them. In DNA form, the CDR3 reads TGTGCCACGACCGACAGTAACACTGAAGCTTTCTTT. The encoded protein is CATTDSNTEAFF.

The CDR3 DNA is TGTGCCAGCAGCCGACCCCACCGGCGGCAGACCTCCTACAATGAGCAGTTCTTC. It encodes CASSRPHRRQTSYNEQFF. The V call is TRBV7-2, the J call TRBJ2-1, with unresolved D. The CDR3 extends over 18 amino acids. CDR1 and CDR2 from the germline V gene are SGHTA and FQGNSA. V shed 5 bases and J shed 0 bases, with 20 bases lying between them.

CDR3 amino acids: CASSWTASSGNTIYF. For the CDR3, the DNA is TGTGCCAGCAGTTGGACGGCCAGCTCTGGAAACACCATATATTTT. This chain joins TRBV6-6 and TRBJ1-3; D call uncertain. The V and J ends lost 4 bases and 0 bases respectively, with 10 bases between them. This CDR3 contains 15 residues. Germline V gives CDR1 MNHNY, CDR2 SVGAGI (reference sequence).

The chain links TRBV20-1 to TRBJ2-1; 7 nucleotides line up with TRBD1. Germline CDR1 is DFQATT and CDR2 is SNEGSKA (reference sequence). The CDR3 is 16 residues long. The V segment lost 3 bases and the J segment 2 bases; nucleotides outside the gene matches: 10. The CDR3 reads CSARTGQESTYNEQFF. The CDR3 nucleotides read TGCAGTGCTAGGACCGGACAGGAGAGTACCTACAATGAGCAGTTCTTC.

This clonotype has only a few counts. This chain uses TRBV6-5 with TRBJ2-7; D is undetermined. Germline CDR1 MNHEY, CDR2 SVGAGI. The CDR3 runs to 13 residues. V was shortened by 5 bases and J by 2 bases, with 10 bases between the two germline ends. CDR3 loop: CASSLRNTYEQYF. In DNA form, the CDR3 reads TGTGCCAGCAGTCTCAGGAATACCTACGAGCAGTACTTC.